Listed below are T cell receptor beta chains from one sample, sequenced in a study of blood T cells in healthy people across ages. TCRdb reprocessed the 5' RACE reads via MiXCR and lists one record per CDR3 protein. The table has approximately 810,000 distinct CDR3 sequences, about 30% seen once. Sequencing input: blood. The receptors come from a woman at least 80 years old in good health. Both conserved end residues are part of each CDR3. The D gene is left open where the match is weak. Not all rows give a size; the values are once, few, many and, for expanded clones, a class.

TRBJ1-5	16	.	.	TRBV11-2	CASSLGDSGGNQPQHF	TGTGCCAGCAGCTTGGGGGATTCGGGTGGCAATCAGCCCCAGCATTTT
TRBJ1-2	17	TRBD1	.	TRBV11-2	CASSSLVGQGGCYGYTF	TGTGCCAGCAGCTCACTTGTGGGACAGGGAGGCTGCTATGGCTACACCTTC
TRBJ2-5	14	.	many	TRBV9	CASSVDTVQETQYF	TGTGCCAGCAGCGTAGATACAGTTCAAGAGACCCAGTACTTC
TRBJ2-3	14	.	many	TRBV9	CASSVGPVSDTQYF	TGTGCCAGCAGCGTAGGGCCAGTTTCAGATACGCAGTATTTT
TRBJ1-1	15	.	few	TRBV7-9	CASSPVPWGNTEAFF	TGTGCCAGCAGCCCTGTCCCTTGGGGGAACACTGAAGCTTTCTTT
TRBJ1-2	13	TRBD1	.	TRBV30	CAWRGQGDYGYTF	TGTGCCTGGAGAGGACAGGGCGACTATGGCTACACCTTC
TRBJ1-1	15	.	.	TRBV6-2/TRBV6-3	CASSTYTGRDTGAFF	TGTGCCAGCAGCACTTATACCGGGAGGGACACTGGAGCTTTCTTT
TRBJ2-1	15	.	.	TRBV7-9	CASSLSEEVYNEQFF	TGTGCCAGCAGCTTGTCCGAGGAGGTCTACAATGAGCAGTTCTTC
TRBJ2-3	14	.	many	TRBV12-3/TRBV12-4	CASSLTVSTDTQYF	TGTGCCAGCAGTTTAACGGTTAGCACAGATACGCAGTATTTT
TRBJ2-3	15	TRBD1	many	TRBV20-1	CSASPRGLSTDTQYF	TGCAGTGCTAGCCCCAGGGGGCTTAGCACAGATACGCAGTATTTT
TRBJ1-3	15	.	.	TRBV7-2	CASSLPPGTGNTIYF	TGTGCCAGCAGCTTGCCGCCAGGGACTGGAAACACCATATATTTT
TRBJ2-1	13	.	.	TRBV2	CASSNRRDNEQFF	TGTGCCAGCAGTAACCGACGGGACAATGAGCAGTTCTTC
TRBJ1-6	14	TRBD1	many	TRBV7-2	CASSLGQGWSPLHF	TGTGCCAGCAGCTTAGGACAGGGGTGGTCACCCCTCCACTTT
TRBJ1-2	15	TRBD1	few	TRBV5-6	CASSPELTGGEFYTF	TGTGCCAGCAGCCCCGAATTGACAGGGGGCGAGTTCTACACCTTC
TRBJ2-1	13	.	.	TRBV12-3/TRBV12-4	CASTLVQDNEQFF	TGTGCCAGCACCTTAGTTCAGGACAATGAGCAGTTCTTC
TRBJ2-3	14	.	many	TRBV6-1	CASSEGRFRDTQYF	TGTGCCAGCAGTGAAGGTCGGTTTCGAGATACGCAGTATTTT
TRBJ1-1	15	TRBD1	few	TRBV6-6	CASSYLTGAGTEAFF	TGTGCCAGCAGTTACTTGACAGGGGCGGGCACTGAAGCTTTCTTT
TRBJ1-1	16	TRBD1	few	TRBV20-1	CSARTLGTGRDGEAFF	TGCAGTGCTAGAACCCTGGGGACAGGGAGGGATGGTGAAGCTTTCTTT
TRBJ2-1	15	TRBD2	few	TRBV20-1	CSARQRGGPYNEQFF	TGCAGTGCTAGACAGCGGGGGGGACCCTACAATGAGCAGTTCTTC
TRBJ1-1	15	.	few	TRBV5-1	CASIIQPQANTEAFF	TGCGCCAGCATTATTCAGCCACAGGCTAACACTGAAGCTTTCTTT
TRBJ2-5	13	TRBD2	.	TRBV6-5	CASGGAGVNEQYF	TGTGCCAGCGGAGGAGCGGGGGTAAATGAGCAGTACTTC
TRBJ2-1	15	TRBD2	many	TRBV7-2	CASSHSGGAVNEQFF	TGTGCCAGCAGCCACAGCGGGGGGGCCGTGAATGAGCAGTTCTTC
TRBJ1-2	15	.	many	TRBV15	CATSSLNPGTYGYTF	TGTGCCACCAGCAGCTTGAACCCCGGGACTTACGGCTACACCTTC
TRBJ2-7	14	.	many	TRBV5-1	CASSLGPLWNEQYF	TGCGCCAGCAGCTTGGGTCCACTCTGGAACGAGCAGTACTTC
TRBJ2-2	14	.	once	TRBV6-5	CASRYSRGSGELFF	TGTGCCAGCAGGTACTCGAGGGGATCCGGGGAGCTGTTTTTT
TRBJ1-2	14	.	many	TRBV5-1	CASSETTGNYGYTF	TGCGCCAGCAGCGAGACGACAGGCAACTATGGCTACACCTTC
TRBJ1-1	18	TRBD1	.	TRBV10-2	CASSEAGTGVSLNTEAFF	TGCGCCAGCAGTGAAGCCGGGACAGGGGTGTCATTGAACACTGAAGCTTTCTTT
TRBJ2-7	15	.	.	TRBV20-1	CSARDSGGPGYEQYF	TGCAGTGCTAGAGATTCCGGGGGGCCAGGCTACGAGCAGTACTTC
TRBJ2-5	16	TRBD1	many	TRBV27	CASSFRGQGPLGTQYF	TGTGCCAGCAGTTTCAGGGGGCAGGGGCCGCTAGGAACCCAGTACTTC
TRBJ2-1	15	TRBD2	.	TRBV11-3	CASSFGLAGKNEQFF	TGTGCCAGCAGCTTCGGACTAGCGGGGAAGAATGAGCAGTTCTTC
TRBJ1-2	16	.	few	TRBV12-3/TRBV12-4	CASNPHGAGSYYGYTF	TGTGCCAGCAATCCCCACGGGGCAGGGAGCTACTATGGCTACACCTTC
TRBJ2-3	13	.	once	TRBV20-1	CSARAVGPVPQYF	TGCAGTGCTAGAGCCGTCGGGCCAGTGCCCCAGTATTTT
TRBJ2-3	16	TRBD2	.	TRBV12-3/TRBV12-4	CASSSFSGVSTDAQYF	TGTGCCAGCAGCTCGTTTAGCGGGGTGAGCACAGATGCGCAGTATTTT
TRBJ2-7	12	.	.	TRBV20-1	CSASNRADEQYF	TGCAGTGCTAGTAACAGGGCGGACGAGCAGTACTTC
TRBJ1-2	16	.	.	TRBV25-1	CASSASRRSDLYGYTF	TGTGCCAGCAGCGCAAGTAGGAGGTCAGATCTTTATGGCTACACCTTC
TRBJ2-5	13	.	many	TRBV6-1	CASSEVAPQTQYF	TGTGCCAGCAGTGAAGTCGCCCCCCAGACCCAGTACTTC
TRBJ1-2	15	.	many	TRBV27	CASSYSATGSYGYTF	TGTGCCAGCAGTTATTCGGCGACAGGTAGCTATGGCTACACCTTC
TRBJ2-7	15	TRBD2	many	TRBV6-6	CASKIAGDVSYEQYF	TGTGCCAGCAAAATAGCGGGCGACGTGTCCTACGAGCAGTACTTC
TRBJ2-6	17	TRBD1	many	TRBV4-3	CASSRGTGGSGANVLTF	TGCGCCAGCAGCCGAGGGACAGGGGGCTCTGGGGCCAACGTCCTGACTTTC
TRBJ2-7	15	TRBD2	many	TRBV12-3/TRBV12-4	CASTDRRGGIYEQYF	TGTGCCAGCACCGATCGGCGGGGGGGGATCTACGAGCAGTACTTC
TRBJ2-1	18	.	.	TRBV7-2	CASSTTYISKSSYNEQFF	TGTGCCAGCAGCACCACCTACATCTCCAAGAGCTCCTACAATGAGCAGTTCTTC
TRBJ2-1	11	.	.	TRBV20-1	CSASQPSEQFF	TGCAGTGCTAGCCAGCCCAGTGAGCAGTTCTTC
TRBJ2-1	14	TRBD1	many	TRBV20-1	CSALPIDRGYEQFF	TGCAGTGCCCTCCCCATTGACAGGGGCTATGAGCAGTTCTTC
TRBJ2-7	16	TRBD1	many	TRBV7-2	CASSLAGTGLSTEQYF	TGTGCCAGCAGCTTAGCCGGGACAGGGTTGTCTACCGAGCAGTACTTC
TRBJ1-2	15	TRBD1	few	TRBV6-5	CASSYKGAPNYGYTF	TGTGCCAGCAGTTACAAGGGGGCGCCCAACTATGGCTACACCTTC
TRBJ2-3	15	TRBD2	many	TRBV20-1	CSATEGLVGADTQYF	TGCAGTGCTACCGAGGGACTAGTGGGCGCAGATACGCAGTATTTT
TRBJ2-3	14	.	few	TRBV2	CASRNREPTDTQYF	TGTGCCAGCAGAAACAGGGAGCCCACAGATACGCAGTATTTT
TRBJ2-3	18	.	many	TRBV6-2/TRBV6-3	CASSYHPGRSSSTDTQYF	TGTGCCAGCAGTTACCACCCCGGACGGAGTTCTAGCACAGATACGCAGTATTTT
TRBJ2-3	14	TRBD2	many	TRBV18	CASSPRAGMDTQYF	TGTGCCAGCTCACCCCGAGCGGGGATGGATACGCAGTATTTT
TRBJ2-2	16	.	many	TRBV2	CASSPRRRGDGGELFF	TGTGCCAGCAGCCCCCGTCGAAGGGGGGATGGCGGGGAGCTGTTTTTT
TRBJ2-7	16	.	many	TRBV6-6	CASSAPRVGASYEQYF	TGTGCCAGCAGTGCCCCAAGAGTAGGGGCCTCCTACGAGCAGTACTTC
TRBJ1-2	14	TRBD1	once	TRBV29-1	CSAHSFGTGYGYTF	TGCAGCGCTCACAGCTTCGGGACAGGCTATGGCTACACCTTC
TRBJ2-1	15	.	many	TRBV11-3	CASSPGGLTYNEQFF	TGTGCCAGCAGCCCTGGGGGGCTCACCTACAATGAGCAGTTCTTC